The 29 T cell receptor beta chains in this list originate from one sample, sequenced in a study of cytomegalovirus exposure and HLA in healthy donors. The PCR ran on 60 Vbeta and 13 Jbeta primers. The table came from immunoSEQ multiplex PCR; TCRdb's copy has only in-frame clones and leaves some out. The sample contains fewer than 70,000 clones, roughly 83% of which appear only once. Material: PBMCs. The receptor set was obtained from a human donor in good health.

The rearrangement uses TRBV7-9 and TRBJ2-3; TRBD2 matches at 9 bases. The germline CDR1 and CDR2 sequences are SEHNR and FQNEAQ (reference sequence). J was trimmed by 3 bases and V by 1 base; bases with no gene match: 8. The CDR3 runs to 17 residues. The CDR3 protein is CASSLVGGRASTDTQYF. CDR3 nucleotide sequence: TGTGCCAGCAGCTTAGTTGGCGGGAGGGCCTCGACAGATACGCAGTATTTT.

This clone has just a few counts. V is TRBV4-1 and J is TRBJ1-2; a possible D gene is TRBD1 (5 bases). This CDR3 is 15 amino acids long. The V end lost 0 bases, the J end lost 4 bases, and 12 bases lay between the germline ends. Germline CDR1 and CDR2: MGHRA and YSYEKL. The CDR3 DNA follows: TGCGCCAGCAGCCAAGAGCGCGGGACCACCTATGGCTACACCTTC. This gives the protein CASSQERGTTYGYTF.

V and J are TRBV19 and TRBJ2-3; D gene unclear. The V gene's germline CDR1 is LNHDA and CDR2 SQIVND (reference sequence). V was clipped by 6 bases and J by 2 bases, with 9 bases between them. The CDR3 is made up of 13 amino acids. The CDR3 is CASSQTHTDTQYF. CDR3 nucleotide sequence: TGTGCCAGTAGCCAGACACACACAGATACGCAGTATTTT.

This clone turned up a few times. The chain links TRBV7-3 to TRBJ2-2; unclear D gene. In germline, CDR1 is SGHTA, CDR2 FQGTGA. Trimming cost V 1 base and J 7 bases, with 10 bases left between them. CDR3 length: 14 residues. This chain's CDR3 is CASSLRLGGGELFF. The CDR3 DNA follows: TGTGCCAGCAGCTTAAGGCTAGGTGGCGGGGAGCTGTTTTTT.

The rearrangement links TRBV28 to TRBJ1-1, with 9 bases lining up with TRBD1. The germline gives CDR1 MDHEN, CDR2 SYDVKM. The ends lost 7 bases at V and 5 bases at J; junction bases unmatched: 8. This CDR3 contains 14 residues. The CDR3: CASTTGGDITEAFF. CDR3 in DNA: TGTGCCAGCACTACAGGGGGCGACATAACTGAAGCTTTCTTT.

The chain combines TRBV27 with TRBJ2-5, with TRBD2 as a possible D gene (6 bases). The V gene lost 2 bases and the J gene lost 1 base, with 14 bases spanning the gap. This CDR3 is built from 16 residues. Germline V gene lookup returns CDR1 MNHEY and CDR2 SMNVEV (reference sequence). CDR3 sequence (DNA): TGTGCCAGCAGTTTAAACGGAGGGGCGCGCCAAGAGACCCAGTACTTC. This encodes CASSLNGGARQETQYF.

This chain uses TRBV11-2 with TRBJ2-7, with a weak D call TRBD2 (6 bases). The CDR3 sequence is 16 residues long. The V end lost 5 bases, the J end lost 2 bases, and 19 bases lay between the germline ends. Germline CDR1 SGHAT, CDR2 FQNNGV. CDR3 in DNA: TGTGCCAGCAGCCTTCTAATGGGCGGGGACGCCTACGAGCAGTACTTC. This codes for CASSLLMGGDAYEQYF. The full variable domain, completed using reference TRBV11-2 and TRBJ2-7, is EAGVAQSPRYKIIEKRQSVAFWCNPISGHATLYWYQQILGQGPKLLIQFQNNGVVDDSQLPKDRFSAERLKGVDSTLKIQPAKLEDSAVYLCASSLLMGGDAYEQYFGPGTRLTVT.

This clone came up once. CDR3 region: CSVAPSYRQETQYF. The CDR3 DNA is TGCAGCGTTGCACCCAGTTACCGCCAAGAGACCCAGTACTTC. The rearrangement uses TRBV29-1 and TRBJ2-5; D call uncertain. The germline gives CDR1 SQVTM, CDR2 ANQGSEA. There are 14 residues in the CDR3. Deletions cut 4 bases from V and 1 base from J, with 13 bases between.

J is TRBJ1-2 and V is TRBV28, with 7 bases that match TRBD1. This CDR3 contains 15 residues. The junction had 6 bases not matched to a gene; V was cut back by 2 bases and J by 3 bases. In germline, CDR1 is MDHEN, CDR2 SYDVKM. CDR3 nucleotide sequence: TGTGCCAGCAGTTTACCGGGGGACAGCCACTATGGCTACACCTTC. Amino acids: CASSLPGDSHYGYTF.

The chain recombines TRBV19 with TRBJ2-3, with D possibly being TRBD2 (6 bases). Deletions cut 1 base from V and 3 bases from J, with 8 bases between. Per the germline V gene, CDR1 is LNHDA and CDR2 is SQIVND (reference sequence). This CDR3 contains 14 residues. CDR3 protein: CASSIAGATDTQYF. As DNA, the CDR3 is TGTGCCAGTAGTATAGCGGGAGCGACAGATACGCAGTATTTT.

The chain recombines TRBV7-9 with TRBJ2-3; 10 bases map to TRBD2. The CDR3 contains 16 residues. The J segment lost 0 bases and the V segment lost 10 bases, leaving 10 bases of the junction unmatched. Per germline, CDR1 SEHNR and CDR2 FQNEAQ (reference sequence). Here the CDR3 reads CATRIFSGRSTDTQYF. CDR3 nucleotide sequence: TGTGCCACCAGGATCTTTAGCGGGAGGAGCACAGATACGCAGTATTTT.

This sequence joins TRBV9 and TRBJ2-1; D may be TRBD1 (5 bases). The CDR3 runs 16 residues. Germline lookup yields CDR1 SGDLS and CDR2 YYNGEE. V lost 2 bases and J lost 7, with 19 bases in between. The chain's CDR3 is CASSVVVSGLINEQFF. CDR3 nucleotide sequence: TGTGCCAGCAGCGTGGTGGTTTCAGGGCTTATTAATGAGCAGTTCTTC. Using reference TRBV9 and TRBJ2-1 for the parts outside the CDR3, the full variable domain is DSGVTQTPKHLITATGQRVTLRCSPRSGDLSVYWYQQSLDQGLQFLIQYYNGEERAKGNILERFSAQQFPDLHSELNLSSLELGDSALYFCASSVVVSGLINEQFFGPGTRLTVL.

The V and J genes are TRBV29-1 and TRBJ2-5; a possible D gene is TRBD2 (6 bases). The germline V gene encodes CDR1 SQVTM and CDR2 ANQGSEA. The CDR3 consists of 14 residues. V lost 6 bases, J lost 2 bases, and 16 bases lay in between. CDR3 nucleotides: TGCAGCGTCGGACTATACGGGATTCAAGAGACCCAGTACTTC. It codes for CSVGLYGIQETQYF.

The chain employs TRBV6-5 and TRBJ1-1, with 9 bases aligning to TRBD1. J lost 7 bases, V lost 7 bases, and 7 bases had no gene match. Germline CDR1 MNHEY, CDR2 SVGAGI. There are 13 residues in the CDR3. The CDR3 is CASKYRGQGEAFF. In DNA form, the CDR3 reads TGTGCCAGCAAATACAGGGGGCAAGGTGAAGCTTTCTTT.

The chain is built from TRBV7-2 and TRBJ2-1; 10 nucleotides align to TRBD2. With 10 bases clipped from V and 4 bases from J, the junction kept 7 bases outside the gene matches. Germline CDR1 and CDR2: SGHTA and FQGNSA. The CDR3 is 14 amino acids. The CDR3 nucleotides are TGTGCCACCGAGCAGACTAGCGGGTACAATGAGCAGTTCTTC. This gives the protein CATEQTSGYNEQFF.

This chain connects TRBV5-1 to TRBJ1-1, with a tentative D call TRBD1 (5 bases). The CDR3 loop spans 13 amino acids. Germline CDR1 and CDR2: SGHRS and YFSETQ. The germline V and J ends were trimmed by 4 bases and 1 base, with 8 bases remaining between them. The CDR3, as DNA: TGCGCCAGCAGCGACCAGGGGAACACTGAAGCTTTCTTT. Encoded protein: CASSDQGNTEAFF.

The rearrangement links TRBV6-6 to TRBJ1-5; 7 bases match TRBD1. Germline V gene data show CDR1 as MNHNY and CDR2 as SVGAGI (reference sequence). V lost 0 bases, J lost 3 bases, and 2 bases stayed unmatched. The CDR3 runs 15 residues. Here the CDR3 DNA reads TGTGCCAGCAGTTACTCGGGGACAGTCAATCAGCCCCAGCATTTT. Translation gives CASSYSGTVNQPQHF.

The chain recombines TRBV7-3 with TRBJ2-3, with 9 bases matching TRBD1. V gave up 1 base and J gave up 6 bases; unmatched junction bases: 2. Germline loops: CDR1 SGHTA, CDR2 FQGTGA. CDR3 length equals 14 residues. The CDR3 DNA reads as TGTGCCAGCAGCTTAAGGGGACAGGGCGATACGCAGTATTTT. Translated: CASSLRGQGDTQYF.

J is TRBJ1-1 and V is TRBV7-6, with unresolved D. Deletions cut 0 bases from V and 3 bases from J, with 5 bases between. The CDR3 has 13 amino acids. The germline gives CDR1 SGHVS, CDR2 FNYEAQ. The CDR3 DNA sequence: TGTGCCAGCAGCTTAGCGTCTGACACTGAAGCTTTCTTT. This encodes CASSLASDTEAFF.

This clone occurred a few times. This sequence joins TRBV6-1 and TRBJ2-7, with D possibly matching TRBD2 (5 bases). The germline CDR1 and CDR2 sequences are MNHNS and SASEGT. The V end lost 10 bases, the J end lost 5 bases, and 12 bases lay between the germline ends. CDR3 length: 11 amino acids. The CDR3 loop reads CATDEGNEQYF. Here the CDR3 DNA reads TGTGCCACCGATGAGGGTAACGAGCAGTACTTC.

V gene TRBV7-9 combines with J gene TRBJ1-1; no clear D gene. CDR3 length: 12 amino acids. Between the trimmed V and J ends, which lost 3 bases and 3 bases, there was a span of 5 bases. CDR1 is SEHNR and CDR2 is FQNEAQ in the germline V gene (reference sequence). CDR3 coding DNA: TGTGCCAGCAGCTTCGGGGACACTGAAGCTTTCTTT. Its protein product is CASSFGDTEAFF. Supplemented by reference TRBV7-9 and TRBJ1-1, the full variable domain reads DTGVSQNPRHKITKRGQNVTFRCDPISEHNRLYWYRQTLGQGPEFLTYFQNEAQLEKSRLLSDRFSAERPKGSFSTLEIQRTEQGDSAMYLCASSFGDTEAFFGQGTRLTVV.

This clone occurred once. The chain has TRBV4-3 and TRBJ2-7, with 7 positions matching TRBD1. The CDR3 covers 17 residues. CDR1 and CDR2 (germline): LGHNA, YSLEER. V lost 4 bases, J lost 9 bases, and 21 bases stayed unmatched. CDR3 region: CASSLLPTSGGSLGQYF. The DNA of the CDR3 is TGCGCCAGCAGCCTCTTACCAACATCAGGGGGTTCTCTCGGGCAGTACTTC.

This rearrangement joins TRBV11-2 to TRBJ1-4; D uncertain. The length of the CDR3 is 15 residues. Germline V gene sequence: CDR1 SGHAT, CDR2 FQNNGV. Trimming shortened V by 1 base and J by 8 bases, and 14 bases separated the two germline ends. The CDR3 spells CASSLGPGLREKLFF. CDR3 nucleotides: TGTGCCAGCAGCTTAGGGCCAGGTCTTCGAGAAAAACTGTTTTTT.

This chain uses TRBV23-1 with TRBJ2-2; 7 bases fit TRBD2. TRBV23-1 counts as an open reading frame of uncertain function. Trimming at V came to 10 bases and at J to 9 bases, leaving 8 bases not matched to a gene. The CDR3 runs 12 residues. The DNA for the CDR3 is TGCGCCACCATGGGGAGGGTCCGGGAGCTGTTTTTT. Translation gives CATMGRVRELFF.

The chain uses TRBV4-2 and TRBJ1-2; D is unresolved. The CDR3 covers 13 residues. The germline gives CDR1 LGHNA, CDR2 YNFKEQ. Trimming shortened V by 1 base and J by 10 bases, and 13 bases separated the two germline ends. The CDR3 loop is CASSQGGGDYYTF. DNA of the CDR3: TGTGCCAGCAGCCAAGGGGGAGGAGACTACTACACCTTC.

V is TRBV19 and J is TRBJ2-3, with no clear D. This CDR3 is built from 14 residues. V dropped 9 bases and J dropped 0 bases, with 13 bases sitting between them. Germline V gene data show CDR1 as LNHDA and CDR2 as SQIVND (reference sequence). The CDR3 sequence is CASTRTTSTDTQYF. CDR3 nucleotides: TGTGCCAGCACTCGCACGACTAGCACAGATACGCAGTATTTT.

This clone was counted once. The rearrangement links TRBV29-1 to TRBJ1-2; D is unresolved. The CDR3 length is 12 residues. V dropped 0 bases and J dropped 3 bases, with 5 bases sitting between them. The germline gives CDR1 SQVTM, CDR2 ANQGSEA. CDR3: CSVEDGYYGYTF. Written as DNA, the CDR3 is TGCAGCGTTGAAGACGGTTACTATGGCTACACCTTC.

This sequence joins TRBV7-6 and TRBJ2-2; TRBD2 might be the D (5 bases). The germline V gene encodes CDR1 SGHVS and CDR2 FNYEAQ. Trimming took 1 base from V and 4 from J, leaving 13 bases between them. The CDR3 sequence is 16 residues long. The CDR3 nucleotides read TGTGCCAGCAGCTTAGTTCTGCGGAGGCCCACCGGGGAGCTGTTTTTT. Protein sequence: CASSLVLRRPTGELFF.

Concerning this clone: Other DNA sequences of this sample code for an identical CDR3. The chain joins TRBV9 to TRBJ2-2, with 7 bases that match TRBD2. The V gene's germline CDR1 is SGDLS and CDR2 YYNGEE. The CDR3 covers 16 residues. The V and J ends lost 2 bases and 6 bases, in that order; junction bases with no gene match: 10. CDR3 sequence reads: CASSVTSGIGAGELFF. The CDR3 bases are TGTGCCAGCAGCGTGACCAGCGGGATCGGCGCCGGGGAGCTGTTTTTT.